This TCR beta chain comes out of a study of blood T cells in healthy people across ages. Using a J-beta primer mix together with a sample-barcoded 5' primer, a second PCR was run for about 6 to 11 cycles. TCRdb ran MiXCR on the 5' RACE reads and lists one entry per CDR3 protein. The sample shows just under 750,000 distinct CDR3 sequences, 20% to 25% of them seen only once. V was pared by 10 bases and J by 8 bases, with 11 bases of the junction left unmatched. CDR1 is ENHRY, CDR2 SYGVKD, per germline. This CDR3 comprises 13 residues. The clonotype comes from a man in his sixties or seventies in good health. Sequencing was done on a sample of blood. This rearrangement joins TRBV10-3 to TRBJ2-1; 7 bases align to TRBD2. Here the CDR3 reads CATGTTADYEQFF. The CDR3 nucleotides read TGTGCCACCGGGACTACCGCGGATTATGAGCAGTTCTTC.